Listed below are T cell receptor beta chains from one sample, sequenced in a study of monozygotic twins with inflammatory bowel disease. TCRdb re-called the 5' RACE reads; every CDR3 protein appears as one record, without DNA. This sample lists 85,000 to 110,000 distinct CDR3 sequences; its ten largest clones have 1.9%. The sequenced sample consisted of blood. Receptors originate from a human donor with ulcerative colitis or Crohn's disease, or a healthy co-twin of an affected twin (not recorded which). The CDR3 runs from the conserved cysteine through the conserved F or W. Fields, in order: V gene, J gene, CDR3 protein.

>TRBV7-2|TRBJ1-4
CASSPDGTGRRKLFF
>TRBV20-1|TRBJ2-7
CSARHDRRFYEQYF
>TRBV6-2/TRBV6-3|TRBJ2-5
CASIERKRPQETQYF
>TRBV5-5|TRBJ1-2
CASSLDLRAGGYGYTF
>TRBV30|TRBJ2-3
CAWSVRTRSTDTQYF
>TRBV6-2/TRBV6-3|TRBJ1-2
CASTQTGKVGYTF
>TRBV7-2|TRBJ1-6
CASSLGRGLSPLHF
>TRBV29-1|TRBJ2-5
CSVPRGGEETQYF
>TRBV12-3/TRBV12-4|TRBJ1-1
CASSPRAGSEAFF
>TRBV7-2|TRBJ2-1
CATSLRAGRINEQFF
>TRBV15|TRBJ2-3
CATSRARVPPQYF
>TRBV6-2/TRBV6-3|TRBJ1-1
CASSPRGPYTEAFF
>TRBV20-1|TRBJ2-1
CSARDFAGIYNEQFF
>TRBV6-6|TRBJ2-7
CASRDGQGTYEQYF
>TRBV7-8|TRBJ2-7
CASSLALDLNEQYF
>TRBV28|TRBJ1-1
CASSLTPGETEAFF
>TRBV19|TRBJ2-1
CASSILASGSNEQFF
>TRBV6-1|TRBJ2-1
CASSRGTRLYNEQFF
>TRBV18|TRBJ2-7
CASSPSLAVNYEQYF
>TRBV12-3/TRBV12-4|TRBJ2-7
CASRPWAGQYEQYF
>TRBV5-4|TRBJ2-4
CASSRTGTKNIQYF
>TRBV7-2|TRBJ2-1
CASSLGVSSYNEQFF
>TRBV20-1|TRBJ1-5
CSARPGTGSNQPQHF
>TRBV11-2|TRBJ2-7
CASATGLANYEQYF
>TRBV10-2|TRBJ2-1
CASSELAGVSRSYNEQFF
>TRBV4-3|TRBJ2-5
CASSQENRGEETQYF
>TRBV12-3/TRBV12-4|TRBJ2-1
CAIRLTGARQFF
>TRBV5-4|TRBJ2-2
CASSLRALVAGELFF
>TRBV5-5|TRBJ2-6
CASSGHRETGANVLTF
>TRBV7-2|TRBJ2-3
CASSSPDYTDTQYF
>TRBV6-2/TRBV6-3|TRBJ2-3
CASSYPPGGITDTQYF
>TRBV20-1|TRBJ2-3
CSASNPGGTDTQYF
>TRBV30|TRBJ2-7
CAWRGSSGMRSYEQYF